This T cell receptor (beta chain) is from a study of blood T cells in healthy people across ages (dated by TCRdb to the mid-2010s). Regarding the complete study: In model experiments, template switching captured roughly one uniquely barcoded TCR beta cDNA molecule for every two T cells. To avoid experimental bias, donors of different ages were distributed randomly across sequencing lanes. Age-related changes in TCR beta repertoire diversity were measured in the study by deep sequencing normalized with unique cDNA molecular identifiers. Using the same blood draw, the study looked at two additional independent replicas of 1 million unique cDNA reads for two donors, one aged 18 to 29 and the other aged 80 or older. Four age groups were formed from the donors: young (average approximately 15 years), middle-aged (roughly 38), aged (roughly 56) and long-lived (about 75). The study at large found these results: As age increased, observed TCR beta diversity per million T cells dropped in a roughly linear way, and a significant reduction was already evident by age around 41. Bulk unsorted PBMC profiling prevented conclusive comparison of naive and antigen-experienced compartments. Because the CMV infection status of the donors was unknown, age-related changes in expanded clonotypes may potentially have been confounded. Compared with the aged group, more naive CD4+ T cells, fewer expanded clones and increased TCR diversity were shown by the long-lived group, suggesting age selection. Estimates of total diversity based on one million sequenced T cells were regarded as lower bounds and as underestimates. Observed TCR beta diversity correlated strongly with the percentage of naive T cells measured by flow cytometry.

From V the trimming removes 4 bases and from J it removes 5 bases, while the gene matches leave 8 bases of the junction unaccounted for. The CDR3 spans 15 residues, from the cysteine through the phenylalanine. The read is trimmed to its CDR3 DNA, 45 bases read in frame from base 1. CDR1 SGHDN and CDR2 FVKESK are derived from the germline V gene. The receptor library was made with 5' RACE. The sequencer listed for this sample is Illumina HiSeq 2500. A second PCR of about 6 to 11 cycles was performed with a sample-barcoded 5' primer and a J-beta primer mix. Each TCR beta cDNA molecule received a unique molecular identifier from a template-switch 5' adaptor carrying 12 random nucleotides. Each sample yielded at least 2.5 million CDR3-containing paired-end reads. First-strand cDNA was synthesized from all RNA with the Mint cDNA synthesis kit, primed by a TRBC-specific oligonucleotide. Following uracil-DNA glycosylase treatment, a first 18-cycle PCR with universal primers M1SS and BC2_uni_R was performed on all cDNA. In the paper's pipeline: Normalization of each sample was performed by random selection of 1 million high-quality reads, each carrying a distinct molecular identifier. Reads with shared molecular identifiers were discarded instead of being binned into consensus sequences. CDR3 identification, clonotype clustering and error correction used MiTCR with a Q25 quality threshold and the strictest error-elimination algorithm. Lower-bound total TCR beta diversity was estimated with a nonparametric unseen species model using Euler transformation. TCRdb trimmed the raw reads at Q25, called clones with MiXCR and kept productive beta chains. Rows with a matching CDR3 protein are joined into one entry that keeps the most common DNA and genes. The V and J calls shown here were made by TCRdb, not taken from the authors' results. The sample profile shows some 700,000 distinct CDR3 sequences; approximately 39% of them were found once. The ten largest clones add up to roughly 19% of the sample.

The roughly 39 donors, aged about 6 to 90 years, were systemically healthy Caucasian individuals from Russia. Each donor gave ten milliliters of peripheral blood, collected into EDTA-treated Vacutainer tubes. Ficoll-Paque density-gradient centrifugation was used to isolate PBMCs, with at least 6.5 million per sample. Total RNA, at least 6 micrograms per sample, was extracted from PBMCs with Trizol reagent. For every donor, flow cytometry on a PBMC aliquot measured the percentage of naive CD45RAhigh/CD27high T cells. On this clonotype itself: Its cognate antigen has yet to be identified. No base quality information exists; no much larger clone differs at one position.

Source material: blood. The sequence derives from a woman aged 55-75 years in good health. Recombination connected TRBV14 to TRBJ2-7; a stretch of 10 junction bases matches TRBD2. Here the CDR3 is given as CASSPYLAGVHEQYF. The nucleotide sequence is given as TGTGCCAGCAGCCCCTACCTAGCGGGAGTGCACGAGCAGTACTTC.